The 13 T cell receptor beta chains below were found in one sample sequenced in a study of CXCR3-negative and CXCR3-positive naive CD8 T cells. Preparation of TRB cDNA libraries relied on 5' RACE carrying UMI labels. TCRdb reprocessed the 5' RACE reads, with one entry per CDR3 protein and no DNA. With 35,000 to 40,000 distinct CDR3 sequences in the sample, the ten largest clones hold around 15%. Source material: memory CD8+ T cells from blood. Receptors were obtained from a human donor in good health. Some clones in this sample may be carry-over from other donors' samples.

The chain is built from TRBV14 and TRBJ2-2; the TCRdb call, TRBD1, lacks DNA for checking. The CDR3 has 16 amino acids. Germline lookup yields CDR1 SGHDN and CDR2 FVKESK. The CDR3 here is CASSQKGTGYTGELFF.

This chain connects TRBV6-5 to TRBJ2-5; TCRdb returns TRBD2, unconfirmable since there is no DNA. The CDR3 runs 16 residues. The V gene's germline CDR1 is MNHEY and CDR2 SVGAGI. CDR3 loop: CASSRLAGGYEETQYF.

The rearrangement uses TRBV7-2 and TRBJ2-3; TCRdb proposes TRBD2, but this gene call is untestable without DNA. Germline CDR1 reads SGHTA; CDR2 reads FQGNSA. The length of the CDR3 is 14 residues. CDR3 in amino acids: CASSQLAGTDTQYF.

The rearrangement links TRBV7-6 to TRBJ2-7; there is no DNA to check the TCRdb D call of TRBD1. Germline V lookup: CDR1 SGHVS, CDR2 FNYEAQ. This CDR3 spans 13 amino acids. CDR3: CASSDATGAEQYF. The variable domain in full, with the rest retrieved from reference TRBV7-6 and TRBJ2-7, is GAGVSQSPRYKVTKRGQDVALRCDPISGHVSLYWYRQALGQGPEFLTYFNYEAQQDKSGLPNDRFSAERPEGSISTLTIQRTEQRDSAMYRCASSDATGAEQYFGPGTRLTVT.

V usage is TRBV20-1 and J usage is TRBJ2-1. The germline gives CDR1 DFQATT, CDR2 SNEGSKA (reference sequence). The CDR3 contains 14 residues. The CDR3 protein is CSARGGDTYNEQFF.

V is TRBV7-3 and J is TRBJ1-1. The CDR3 extends over 15 amino acids. Germline V gene data show CDR1 as SGHTA and CDR2 as FQGTGA. The CDR3 protein is CASSFLRRGATEAFF.

The chain employs TRBV7-9 and TRBJ1-6; TCRdb names TRBD1, which stays unverified in the absence of DNA. Germline V gives CDR1 SEHNR, CDR2 FQNEAQ (reference sequence). CDR3 size: 16 residues. CDR3: CASSLSSGDTLASLHF.

J is TRBJ2-7 and V is TRBV28; absent DNA, TCRdb's TRBD2 call cannot be checked. Germline CDR1 reads MDHEN; CDR2 reads SYDVKM. CDR3 length equals 14 residues. CDR3 sequence: CASSRSVPSYEQYF. The full variable domain, in which reference TRBV28 and TRBJ2-7 provide the parts outside the CDR3, is DVKVTQSSRYLVKRTGEKVFLECVQDMDHENMFWYRQDPGLGLRLIYFSYDVKMKEKGDIPEGYSVSREKKERFSLILESASTNQTSMYLCASSRSVPSYEQYFGPGTRLTVT.

The J gene is TRBJ1-1, the V gene TRBV28. The CDR3 is 13 residues long. Germline V gene sequence: CDR1 MDHEN, CDR2 SYDVKM. This CDR3 is CASSFEMNTEAFF. Supplemented by reference TRBV28 and TRBJ1-1, the full variable domain reads DVKVTQSSRYLVKRTGEKVFLECVQDMDHENMFWYRQDPGLGLRLIYFSYDVKMKEKGDIPEGYSVSREKKERFSLILESASTNQTSMYLCASSFEMNTEAFFGQGTRLTVV.

The gene calls are TRBV29-1 and TRBJ2-1; the TCRdb D gene call, TRBD2, has no DNA to confirm it. This CDR3 is built from 12 residues. The V gene's germline CDR1 is SQVTM and CDR2 ANQGSEA. Here the CDR3 reads CSVVPGLNEQFF.

The chain joins TRBV11-3 to TRBJ2-1; the D call from TCRdb, TRBD1, cannot be confirmed without DNA. Germline lookup yields CDR1 SGHNT and CDR2 YENEEA. This CDR3 is built from 14 residues. The CDR3 here is CASSLAGSYNEQFF.

By frequency, this clonotype is medium-sized (0.01 to 0.1%). CDR3 loop: CASSYSSGANVLTF. The rearrangement uses TRBV6-2 or TRBV6-3 and TRBJ2-6. CDR1 is MNHEY and CDR2 is SVGEGT in the germline V gene. The length of the CDR3 is 14 residues.

This chain joins TRBV21-1 and TRBJ2-5; TCRdb proposes TRBD2, but this gene call is untestable without DNA. TRBV21-1 is a pseudogene segment. The CDR3 contains 15 residues. The CDR3 reads CASSKERGKSETQYF.